This TCR beta chain was captured in a study of blood T cell repertoires in COVID-19. At the level of the study: COVID-19 samples from acute and convalescent phases originated in the United States, Italy and Spain. PBMCs, B-cell-depleted T cells, or T cells provided the cDNA or gDNA that made up the material.

CDR1 is MNHEY and CDR2 is SMNVEV in the germline V gene (reference sequence). V was cut by 6 bases and J by 5 bases, with 22 bases left in between. The CDR3 length is 16 residues. How the authors handled the data: Reference gene primer amplification in the assay estimated nucleated cell counts. Produced via immunoSEQ multiplex PCR; TCRdb's table is partial and in-frame only. V and J calls and clone size follow that table, whereas D and trimming were derived from the DNA. The sample has 20,000 to 30,000 clones; 92% are singletons. The clonotype comes from a man in his 70s with active COVID-19. The sequenced sample was peripheral blood. J is TRBJ1-2 and V is TRBV27; weak D call: TRBD1 (6 bases). CDR3 residues: CASRGFGGTSIYGYTF. In DNA form, the CDR3 reads TGTGCCAGCAGGGGTTTCGGGGGGACATCAATTTATGGCTACACCTTC.